The 8 T cell receptor beta chains below were found in one sample sequenced in a study of identical twins. MiXCR, applied by TCRdb to the 5' RACE reads, yields one record per CDR3 protein. The repertoire consists of 250,000 to 300,000 distinct CDR3 sequences, with roughly 10% occurring once and the leading ten covering under 7.5%. The same data also went into a second study, on yellow fever vaccine responses in identical twins.

The sequencing sample was made of CD8+ T cells sorted from blood. The source is a young woman in good health.

This clonotype came up a few times. The chain has TRBV27 and TRBJ1-5; D gene ambiguous. Germline assignment: CDR1 MNHEY and CDR2 SMNVEV (reference sequence). V gave up 8 bases and J gave up 10 bases, with 15 bases separating them. The CDR3 runs to 12 residues. The CDR3 sequence is CASGNSWFPQHF. In nucleotides, the CDR3 is TGTGCCAGCGGAAACTCATGGTTTCCCCAGCATTTT.

The gene calls are TRBV11-1 and TRBJ2-3, with 10 bases identical to TRBD2. CDR1 and CDR2 (germline): SGHAT, FQDESV (reference sequence). The V segment lost 5 bases and the J segment 0 bases; nucleotides outside the gene matches: 14. This CDR3 is 19 amino acids long. The CDR3: CASSRGTGTSDDSTDTQYF. In nucleotides, the CDR3 is TGTGCCAGCAGCCGGGGCACCGGGACTAGCGACGATAGCACAGATACGCAGTATTTT.

This clonotype came up a few times. Relative to the germline gene, one junction end is altered; a read error may explain this. The V and J genes are TRBV29-1 and TRBJ2-6; D might be TRBD1 (5 bases). CDR1 is SQVTM and CDR2 is ANQGSEA in the germline V gene. This CDR3 has 14 residues. The CDR3 DNA reads TGCAGCGTTCAAGACAGAACTGGGGCCAACGTCCTGACTTTC. Amino acid sequence: CSVQDRTGANVLTF. Full variable domain (rest looked up from reference TRBV29-1 and TRBJ2-6): SAVISQKPSRDICQRGTSLTIQCQVDSQVTMMFWYRQQPGQSLTLIATANQGSEATYESGFVIDKFPISRPNLTFSTLTVSNMSPEDSSIYLCSVQDRTGANVLTFGAGSRLTVL.

The chain has TRBV27 and TRBJ1-2; the match to TRBD1 covers 7 bases. Trimming cost V 5 bases and J 4 bases; bases outside gene matches: 10. This CDR3 has 15 amino acids. Germline CDR1 MNHEY, CDR2 SMNVEV (reference sequence). CDR3 residues: CASSSGTASSYGYTF. CDR3 sequence (DNA): TGTGCCAGCAGTAGCGGGACAGCGAGCTCCTATGGCTACACCTTC.

This clonotype has a count of ten or more. V usage is TRBV5-1 and J usage is TRBJ2-3, with D possibly TRBD2 on 7 matching bases. V was pared by 0 bases and J by 2 bases, with 13 bases between. Germline CDR1 reads SGHRS; CDR2 reads YFSETQ. CDR3 size: 16 residues. The CDR3 DNA reads as TGCGCCAGCAGCTTGGCCGAGGGGGGGACCACAGATACGCAGTATTTT. Its protein is CASSLAEGGTTDTQYF. Full variable domain (remainder filled in from reference TRBV5-1 and TRBJ2-3): KAGVTQTPRYLIKTRGQQVTLSCSPISGHRSVSWYQQTPGQGLQFLFEYFSETQRNKGNFPGRFSGRQFSNSRSEMNVSTLELGDSALYLCASSLAEGGTTDTQYFGPGTRLTVL.

A few counts support this clonotype. V usage is TRBV7-9 and J usage is TRBJ2-5; 12 positions match TRBD2. Germline trimming cut 1 base from V and 3 bases from J; bases unmatched to any gene: 3. This CDR3 has 16 amino acids. CDR1 is SEHNR and CDR2 is FQNEAQ in the germline V gene (reference sequence). The CDR3 protein is CASSLVPSGREETQYF. In nucleotides, the CDR3 is TGTGCCAGCAGCTTAGTTCCTAGCGGGAGGGAAGAGACCCAGTACTTC.

This clonotype was counted between two and nine times. This chain joins TRBV7-6 and TRBJ1-1, with no clear D. Germline values: CDR1 SGHVS, CDR2 FNYEAQ. Trimming removed 5 bases at V and 1 base at J, with 14 bases between. This CDR3 comprises 15 residues. The CDR3 is CASSQRTASNTEAFF. CDR3 nucleotide sequence: TGTGCCAGCAGCCAGAGAACAGCCTCGAACACTGAAGCTTTCTTT.

This clonotype was detected ten times or more. The chain employs TRBV25-1 and TRBJ2-7, with D uncertain. The V and J ends lost 3 bases and 3 bases respectively, with 12 bases between them. This CDR3 has 14 residues. The germline V gene encodes CDR1 MGHDK and CDR2 SYGVNS. In DNA form, the CDR3 reads TGTGCCAGCAGTGATCGGGTCCGTAGCTACGAGCAGTACTTC. Its translation: CASSDRVRSYEQYF.